This T cell receptor (beta chain) is from a study of cytomegalovirus exposure and HLA in healthy donors. Overall study results and limits: Cytomegalovirus-associated TCR beta chains were listed, numbering more than 150. In a later analysis, CMV-associated beta chains were mostly HLA-associated, it appeared. Sequencing probably produced one cluster of sequence variants that were highly shared.

Though probably carrying unrecorded immune exposures, donors were nominally healthy at sampling. The primer mix had 60 Vbeta and 13 Jbeta primers. This table comes from immunoSEQ multiplex PCR, and its TCRdb copy is limited to in-frame clones, with some not included. The sample records 130,000 or so clones, approximately 80% being singletons. Worth noting for this clone: The antigen is not known.

V shed 4 bases, J shed 1 base, and the junction held 4 bases outside the gene matches. The CDR3 runs 14 residues. Germline CDR1 SGHRS, CDR2 YFSETQ. The specimen was PBMCs. The chain has TRBV5-1 and TRBJ1-1; 7 bases map to TRBD1. This receptor was identified in a man aged 50-59 years in good health and CMV-seronegative. The CDR3 DNA sequence: TGCGCCAGCAGCCTAAGACAGGGGAACACTGAAGCTTTCTTT. Protein: CASSLRQGNTEAFF.